This TCR beta chain appears in the sequencing data of a study of shared clonotypes between healthy human individuals. Study findings and constraints: Among donors, clonotype sharing was expected to be affected by sequencing depth.

Details on this clone: What it binds is not known. Other DNA sequences of this sample code for an identical CDR3.

300 ng DNA, tens of thousands of T cell genomes, went into unsorted PBMC replicate PCRs. The assay was immunoSEQ multiplex PCR, and TCRdb's table has in-frame clones only and misses some. The sample lists about half a million clones, around 75% seen once, with around 14% in the top ten. Healthy adults negative for HIV, lacking recent acute infections or vaccinations, served as donors. Caucasian adults residing in Nashville, Tennessee made up all the donors. The origin of this receptor is a woman aged 40 to 49 in good health. Some clones in this sample may be carry-over from other donors' samples. The source material was PBMCs.

This chain's CDR3 is CSARVGDTQYF. Written as DNA, the CDR3 is TGCAGTGCTAGGGTCGGAGATACGCAGTATTTT. The V and J genes are TRBV20-1 and TRBJ2-3; unclear D gene. V was trimmed by 3 bases and J by 5 bases, leaving 6 bases between them. CDR1 and CDR2 (germline): DFQATT, SNEGSKA (reference sequence). The CDR3 contains 11 residues.